Sequencing of this TCR beta chain was carried out in a study of vaccination and CD4 T cells after COVID-19. Scientists ran DNA taken from cultured CD4+ T cells through the Oncomine TCR Beta short-read assay for sequencing. TCRdb ran MiXCR on the PCR reads and lists one entry per CDR3 protein. Among roughly 17,000 distinct CDR3 sequences listed, approximately 36% were seen once. The sample's treatment: roughly ten-day PBMC culture with coronavirus spike peptide pools or control peptides (ViraFEST assay). Antigen-specific T cells were expanded with peptide pools by ViraFEST, and TCRs were then sequenced. Turning to this clonotype: Its antigen is as yet unknown.

With 8 bases removed from V and 6 bases from J, the gap between germline ends came to 26 bases. Germline CDR1 SNHLY, CDR2 FYNNEI. This CDR3 spans 16 amino acids. The V and J genes are TRBV2 and TRBJ2-7; tentative D call: TRBD2 (7 bases). Sequencing input: CD4+ T cells from blood, cultured in vitro. This TCR came from a human donor who had recovered from COVID-19. CDR3 region: CASLAGVGQGTLEQYF. CDR3 coding DNA: TGTGCCAGCCTGGCGGGAGTTGGTCAGGGGACCCTCGAGCAGTACTTC.